This TCR beta chain was captured in a study of shared clonotypes between healthy human individuals. General study findings and limits: Estimated richness was generally greater in naive than memory subsets.

A word on this clone: Its antigen is unknown.

Sequenced by immunoSEQ multiplex PCR; TCRdb stores in-frame clones only, minus some. The table shows some 240,000 clones, with 65% occurring only once. V was shortened by 3 bases and J by 5 bases, with 24 bases between the two germline ends. Germline V lookup: CDR1 SGHRS, CDR2 YFSETQ. This CDR3 region has 17 residues. The TCR sequence derives from a young man in good health. Source material: memory CD4+ T cells sorted from blood. As to subset: CD45RA-negative fraction. This chain connects TRBV5-1 to TRBJ2-7; D is perhaps TRBD2 (6 bases). CDR3 DNA: TGCGCCAGCAGCTGGGGGGACCTCAGGGATCCAAATAACGAGCAGTACTTC. It yields the protein CASSWGDLRDPNNEQYF. The entire variable domain, with the rest obtained from reference TRBV5-1 and TRBJ2-7, is as follows: KAGVTQTPRYLIKTRGQQVTLSCSPISGHRSVSWYQQTPGQGLQFLFEYFSETQRNKGNFPGRFSGRQFSNSRSEMNVSTLELGDSALYLCASSWGDLRDPNNEQYFGPGTRLTVT.